This T cell receptor (beta chain) comes out of a study of OX40 agonist ivuxolimab in advanced cancers. About the study as a whole: The costimulatory receptor OX40 (CD134) was targeted by ivuxolimab, a fully human IgG2 agonistic monoclonal antibody. Intravenous ivuxolimab was administered to patients every 2 weeks at six dose levels: 0.01, 0.1, 0.3, 1.5, 3 and 10 mg/kg. Of the approximately 53 patients in dose escalation, 19 had hepatocellular carcinoma, about 15 had melanoma, 9 had renal cell carcinoma and 9 had head and neck cancer. In the dose-escalation cohort, 82.7% of patients were male, and the mean age was about 55 years, with a range of 23 to 79. Patients were allowed to have had prior anti-PD-1, anti-PD-L1 or anti-CTLA-4 therapy, and 40% of the dose-escalation patients had been treated with checkpoint inhibitors. Three dose-escalation patients achieved partial responses, one with hepatocellular carcinoma and two with cutaneous melanoma. Peripheral TCRbeta sequencing aimed to test whether ivuxolimab altered TCR sequence diversity and caused clonal T-cell expansion. The paper reports the monotherapy dose-escalation portion (N of about 47 patients) of the phase I ivuxolimab trial. Findings and caveats that apply to the study as a whole: Low levels of normalized T-cell clonal expansion were also seen in some patients who did not respond. After ivuxolimab, expanded clones were on average more numerous among CD8+ T cells than among CD4+ T cells. Clonal expansion of both CD4+ and CD8+ blood T cells was observed from baseline to week 6 at doses 0.1 to 3.0 mg/kg. The antigen specificity of the peripheral T cells that underwent clonal expansion was not determined. Partial responders in the 0.1-3.0 mg/kg groups had among the lowest normalized peripheral clonal expansion, especially among CD8+ T cells.

Genomic DNA was isolated from the sorted cells so that the TCRbeta CDR3 region could be sequenced. The immunoSEQ Assay was used to sequence the TCRbeta CDR3 regions. The table was pulled from immuneACCESS by TCRdb, which kept in-frame rearrangements only. Such tables lose some clones; where checked, under half of the loss comes from unresolved V genes, and the rest has no known cause. Across this sample there are some 60,000 clones, with roughly nine tenths seen only once. 1.5% to 2% of the sample is taken by the ten largest. This clone was picked up one time. Its antigen has not been determined. No much larger clone is present one base from it, and per-base qualities are unavailable. The trial excluded patients who had a history of autoimmune disease or who were on systemic immunosuppression. Peripheral blood for TCR sequencing was collected from all dose cohorts at baseline, on cycle 4 day 1, and on cycle 7 day 1. Samples were obtained from an open-label, multicenter, first-in-human phase I dose-escalation trial of ivuxolimab. Adults with locally advanced or metastatic melanoma, renal cell carcinoma, hepatocellular carcinoma or head and neck squamous cell carcinoma were enrolled in the trial. CD4+ and CD8+ T cells were sorted separately from peripheral blood before TCR sequencing.

CDR1 and CDR2, looked up from the germline V gene (reference sequence), are LNHDA and SQIVND. The CDR3 runs 16 residues from the cysteine to the phenylalanine. Only CDR3 DNA remains: 48 bases, in frame from the first base. Germline trimming amounts to 3 bases on V and 5 bases on J, with 12 as the count of junction bases outside the gene matches. The clonotype was recovered from an adult with an advanced solid tumor such as melanoma, head and neck, liver or kidney cancer. The specimen comprised CD4+ or CD8+ T cells sorted from blood, sampled in a trial of the OX40 agonist ivuxolimab. This chain is built from TRBV19 and TRBJ2-7; 8 central nucleotides agree with TRBD1. Here is the DNA: TGTGCCAGTAGTATCTATTCAGGACAGGGTAGTGACGAGCAGTACTTC. Its coded protein is CASSIYSGQGSDEQYF.